A single T cell receptor (beta chain) is shown here with its context. The CDR3 extends over 15 amino acids. Per the germline V gene, CDR1 is SSHAT and CDR2 is FNYEAQ (reference sequence). V was trimmed by 2 bases and J by 4 bases, leaving 13 bases between them. This record comes from a study of identical twins. TCRdb ran MiXCR on the 5' RACE reads and lists one entry per CDR3 protein. Here the sample spans about 250,000 distinct CDR3 sequences, 6% to 8% being singletons. In every case, the donor was a healthy Caucasian. These records were also assigned to another study, of yellow fever vaccine responses in identical twins.

Sequenced material: CD8+ T cells sorted from blood. V gene TRBV7-7 combines with J gene TRBJ2-3; D remains ambiguous. The TCR sequence derives from a woman aged 18-35 years in good health. This CDR3 reads CASSLYGRNSDTQYF. The CDR3 DNA is TGTGCCAGCAGCTTATACGGACGCAACTCAGATACGCAGTATTTT. The variable domain in full, completed from reference TRBV7-7 and TRBJ2-3, reads GAGVSQSPRYKVTKRGQDVTLRCDPISSHATLYWYQQALGQGPEFLTYFNYEAQPDKSGLPSDRFSAERPEGSISTLTIQRTEQRDSAMYRCASSLYGRNSDTQYFGPGTRLTVL.